These 6 T cell receptor beta chains came from one sample sequenced in a study of blood T cell repertoires in COVID-19 (TCRdb year 2020). Library preparation employed the immunoSEQ multiplex PCR assay. Imported from immuneACCESS, the table was reduced by TCRdb to in-frame sequences with V and J called. These copies leave out some clones; in studies compared against another copy, an unresolved V gene accounts for under half, and the cause of the remainder is not known. The sample data list approximately 300,000 clones, and around 90% of these were observed just once. Roughly 7.3% of the sample belongs to the ten largest clones. The sequencing input was peripheral blood. These receptors were collected from a woman in her thirties with COVID-19, enrolled during active disease.

CDR3 residues: CASSPQLGGANYGYTF. CDR3 coding DNA: TGTGCCAGCAGTCCCCAATTAGGGGGTGCTAACTATGGCTACACCTTC. The V and J genes are TRBV27 and TRBJ1-2, with a tentative D call TRBD1 (6 bases). V was cut by 5 bases and J by 0 bases, with 16 bases left in between. This CDR3 has 16 amino acids. Germline V gene lookup returns CDR1 MNHEY and CDR2 SMNVEV (reference sequence).

The chain links TRBV3-1 (or the pseudogene TRBV3-2) to TRBJ1-5; weak D call: TRBD1 (6 bases). Germline loops: CDR1 LGHDT, CDR2 YNNKEL (reference sequence). The V end was cut by 8 bases, the J end by 6 bases, with 11 bases between. This CDR3 has 12 amino acids. CDR3 DNA: TGTGCCAGCCGGGACAAATGTCAGCCCCAGCATTTT. Translation gives CASRDKCQPQHF.

This clone occurred once. The J gene is TRBJ2-1, the V gene TRBV6-6, with D perhaps matching TRBD2 (6 bases). The CDR3 has 16 amino acids. CDR1 MNHNY and CDR2 SVGAGI come from the germline V gene (reference sequence). The V end was cut by 5 bases, the J end by 1 base, with 15 bases between. The CDR3 loop reads CASSPGVGASYNEQFF. Written as DNA, the CDR3 is TGTGCCAGCAGTCCGGGAGTGGGAGCGTCCTACAATGAGCAGTTCTTC.

This chain connects TRBV2 to TRBJ2-4; a possible D gene is TRBD2 (5 bases). V was trimmed by 1 base and J by 5 bases, leaving 18 bases between them. The CDR3 totals 17 residues. Germline lookup yields CDR1 SNHLY and CDR2 FYNNEI. The DNA of the CDR3 is TGTGCCAGCAGTGAAGTAGGAGGTTTGGCAACTCAAAACATTCAGTACTTC. Its protein product is CASSEVGGLATQNIQYF.

This clone was seen a single time. The chain links TRBV6-5 to TRBJ1-2, with 8 bases matching TRBD1. Germline V gives CDR1 MNHEY, CDR2 SVGAGI. This CDR3 is 14 amino acids long. Trimming took 8 bases from V and 2 from J; bases not matched to a gene: 7. CDR3 DNA: TGTGCCAGCGAGAACAGGGGGACAAACTATGGCTACACCTTC. Its translation: CASENRGTNYGYTF.

The chain recombines TRBV9 with TRBJ1-6; 8 bases map to TRBD1. This CDR3 has 14 residues. The V segment lost 4 bases and the J segment 9 bases; nucleotides outside the gene matches: 6. In germline, CDR1 is SGDLS, CDR2 YYNGEE. The CDR3 DNA reads as TGTGCCAGCAGCTCCGGACAGGGCCGTTCACCCCTCCACTTT. Translation: CASSSGQGRSPLHF.